The 23 T cell receptor beta chains below all came from one sample that was sequenced in a study of metastatic and nonmetastatic thyroid tumors. TCRdb re-called clones via MiXCR from the PCR reads. The profile shows about 15,000 clones, 25% to 30% of them singletons. Thyroid surgery took place with no prior treatment in any patient. Source material: tumor tissue. The receptor set was obtained from a male donor with papillary thyroid cancer or a benign thyroid nodule (not recorded which). Some clones in this sample may be carry-over from other donors' samples.

At least ten counts were recorded for this clone. The rearrangement joins TRBV19 to TRBJ2-3, with D possibly matching TRBD2 (5 bases). The germline V and J ends were trimmed by 7 bases and 2 bases, with 25 bases remaining between them. Germline CDR1 reads LNHDA; CDR2 reads SQIVND (reference sequence). The CDR3 spans 18 residues. CDR3 in DNA: TGTGCCAGTAACCGGGAAGGCGCCCGGATTAAGATCACAGATACGCAGTATTTT. It specifies CASNREGARIKITDTQYF.

This clone was picked up many times. A read error may explain this, as a much larger clone is one base away. The V call is TRBV30, the J call TRBJ1-2; 8 bases are shared with TRBD1. Germline CDR1 is GTSNPN and CDR2 is SVGIG (reference sequence). The CDR3 extends over 13 amino acids. In DNA, the CDR3 is TGTGCCTGGAGAGAGGACAGGGACCATGGCTACGCCTTC. It yields the protein CAWREDRDHGYAF.

In this sample, this clone turned up many times. This chain joins TRBV28 and TRBJ2-1; TRBD2 is a possible D gene (5 bases). The CDR3 runs to 15 residues. Trimming took 6 bases from V and 3 from J, leaving 15 bases between them. Germline values: CDR1 MDHEN, CDR2 SYDVKM. The DNA of the CDR3 is TGTGCCAGCAGGCCAAGCGGAAGCAACTACAATGAGCAGTTCTTC. This codes for CASRPSGSNYNEQFF.

The chain combines TRBV7-3 with TRBJ2-6, with TRBD1 matching 7 bases. The germline CDR1 and CDR2 sequences are SGHTA and FQGTGA. V was clipped by 6 bases and J by 1 base; unmatched bases: 3. The CDR3 totals 15 residues. CDR3 coding DNA: TGTGCCAGCAGACCACAGGGGTCTGGGGCCAACGTCCTGACTTTC. Translated: CASRPQGSGANVLTF.

This chain links TRBV6-5 with TRBJ1-1; possibly TRBD1 for D (5 bases). The CDR3 is 13 residues long. CDR1 and CDR2 from the germline V gene are MNHEY and SVGAGI. Trimming took 2 bases from V and 6 from J, leaving 10 bases between them. CDR3 loop: CASSYQDSPEAFF. The DNA for the CDR3 is TGTGCCAGCAGTTACCAAGACAGTCCTGAAGCTTTCTTT.

The table lists this clone with many counts. V is TRBV5-1 and J is TRBJ2-5; 7 nucleotides line up with TRBD1. Germline CDR1 and CDR2: SGHRS and YFSETQ. V lost 4 bases and J lost 5; bases outside the gene matches: 14. This CDR3 spans 16 amino acids. The DNA of the CDR3 is TGCGCCAGCAGCCCGAGACAGGGACGTGCCGGGGAGACCCAGTACTTC. Its translation is CASSPRQGRAGETQYF.

This clone is termed medium-sized. The sample holds other DNA sequences that translate to the same CDR3. The rearrangement links TRBV27 to TRBJ1-2; D is uncertain. V lost 5 bases and J lost 3, with 13 bases in between. CDR1 is MNHEY and CDR2 is SMNVEV in the germline V gene (reference sequence). This CDR3 is built from 14 residues. CDR3 nucleotides: TGTGCCAGCAGTCCAAACCCGGGTCACTATGGCTACACCTTC. This gives the protein CASSPNPGHYGYTF.

This clone was counted a few times. The CDR3 protein is CASRPLTGANYGYTF. In nucleotides, the CDR3 is TGTGCCAGCAGACCCTTGACAGGGGCTAACTATGGCTACACCTTC. J is TRBJ1-2 and V is TRBV6-1; TRBD1 matches 8 bases. Germline V gene sequence: CDR1 MNHNS, CDR2 SASEGT. The length of the CDR3 is 15 residues. V gave up 6 bases and J gave up 0 bases; unmatched junction bases: 6.

In its sample, this clone was seen many times. The final CDR3 position lacks the conserved phenylalanine or tryptophan, pointing to a likely read error. The J gene is TRBJ2-2, the V gene TRBV20-1; 15 bases line up with TRBD2. This CDR3 region has 16 residues. Germline values: CDR1 DFQATT, CDR2 SNEGSKA (reference sequence). With 1 base clipped from V and 7 bases from J, the junction kept 4 bases outside the gene matches. This chain's CDR3 is CSARGTSGRDYGELFL. The CDR3 region has the DNA TGCAGTGCTAGAGGGACTAGCGGGAGGGATTACGGGGAGCTGTTTTTA.

This chain connects TRBV5-1 to TRBJ1-1; 8 bases line up with TRBD1. Trimming at V came to 3 bases and at J to 0 bases, leaving 13 bases not matched to a gene. This CDR3 spans 18 amino acids. Germline V gene sequence: CDR1 SGHRS, CDR2 YFSETQ. The CDR3 DNA reads TGCGCCAGCAGCTCGGTCACCGGGACAGGCAGCATGAACACTGAAGCTTTCTTT. Translation gives CASSSVTGTGSMNTEAFF.

V gene TRBV7-2 combines with J gene TRBJ2-1; a weak D match, TRBD2 (6 bases). Germline V gene lookup returns CDR1 SGHTA and CDR2 FQGNSA. Trimming stripped 0 bases from V and 8 bases from J, with 14 bases between. The CDR3 extends over 15 amino acids. CDR3 amino acids: CASSLATGALDEQFF. The DNA for the CDR3 is TGTGCCAGCAGCTTAGCAACGGGAGCCCTCGATGAGCAGTTCTTC.

Comment on this clone: The junction differs from germline at one of its ends, possibly a read error. The V gene is TRBV12-3 or TRBV12-4, the J gene TRBJ2-2; either TRBD1 or TRBD2 may supply D (6 bases each). This CDR3 contains 14 residues. CDR3 residues: CASSLEGGPGELFF. As DNA, the CDR3 is TGTGCCAGCAGCTTAGAGGGGGGACCCGGGGAGCTGTTTTTT.

This clone was recorded many times. CDR3 coding DNA: TGCGCCAGCAGCCAAGAGGGGAGGGAGGACTATGGCTACACCTTC. Translated: CASSQEGREDYGYTF. This chain links TRBV4-1 with TRBJ1-2; no clear D gene. Trimming pared 0 bases from V and 3 bases from J, leaving 11 bases between. This CDR3 spans 15 amino acids. CDR1 MGHRA and CDR2 YSYEKL come from the germline V gene.

This clone was counted a few times. V is TRBV28 and J is TRBJ1-5; D gene ambiguous. Germline V gene sequence: CDR1 MDHEN, CDR2 SYDVKM. CDR3 length: 17 residues. Trimming pared 4 bases from V and 0 bases from J, leaving 16 bases between. CDR3 nucleotide sequence: TGTGCCAGCAGTTCCGTCCTAACACACTTTAGCAATCAGCCCCAGCATTTT. Protein sequence: CASSSVLTHFSNQPQHF.

This clone was seen at least ten times. The CDR3: CASSSNSMSPGFF. The CDR3 coding sequence is TGTGCCAGCAGCTCGAACTCCATGTCTCCGGGGTTCTTC. The V gene is TRBV7-3, the J gene TRBJ2-1, with D hard to call. The V gene lost 4 bases and the J gene lost 15 bases, with 19 bases spanning the gap. The CDR3 consists of 13 residues. Germline lookup yields CDR1 SGHTA and CDR2 FQGTGA. The variable domain in full, completed from reference TRBV7-3 and TRBJ2-1, reads GAGVSQTPSNKVTEKGKYVELRCDPISGHTALYWYRQSLGQGPEFLIYFQGTGAADDSGLPNDRFFAVRPEGSVSTLKIQRTERGDSAVYLCASSSNSMSPGFFGPGTRLTVL.

A note on this clone: At one of its ends the junction is not consistent with the germline gene, which may arise from a read error. The chain joins TRBV2 to TRBJ2-2; D is undetermined. The CDR3 length is 13 residues. Germline CDR1 reads SNHLY; CDR2 reads FYNNEI. The CDR3 DNA reads as TGTGCCAGCAGTACTTGGAGCACCCGGGAGCTGTTTTTT. It is translated as CASSTWSTRELFF.

This clone was counted many times. The rearrangement uses TRBV7-9 and TRBJ2-1, with 12 bases that match TRBD2. There are 15 residues in the CDR3. Germline CDR1 SEHNR, CDR2 FQNEAQ (reference sequence). Trimming removed 5 bases from V and 6 bases from J; junction bases left unmatched: 5. The CDR3 here is CASSPTGLAGNEQFF. The CDR3 coding sequence is TGTGCCAGCAGCCCCACGGGACTAGCGGGCAATGAGCAGTTCTTC.

CDR3 region: CASSSGSGGPYNEQFF. CDR3 DNA: TGTGCCAGCAGTTCTGGGTCCGGGGGACCTTACAATGAGCAGTTCTTC. This chain joins TRBV6-2 or TRBV6-3 and TRBJ2-1; tentative D call: TRBD2 (6 bases). This CDR3 contains 16 residues. From germline, CDR1 is MNHEY and CDR2 SVGEGT. Trimming removed 4 bases at V and 4 bases at J, with 17 bases between.

This clone has ten or more counts. The rearrangement links TRBV7-3 to TRBJ2-3; no firm D call. Per the germline V gene, CDR1 is SGHTA and CDR2 is FQGTGA. Trimming removed 2 bases from V and 0 bases from J, with 6 bases in between. This CDR3 has 14 amino acids. The CDR3 coding sequence is TGTGCCAGCAGCTTACTAGGAAGCACAGATACGCAGTATTTT. The encoded protein is CASSLLGSTDTQYF.

This clone was observed a handful of times. V and J are TRBV12-3 or TRBV12-4 and TRBJ1-2; D may be TRBD1 (5 bases). The CDR3 runs to 15 residues. Trimming removed 3 bases at V and 3 bases at J, with 14 bases between. CDR3 in amino acids: CASSFYRQSDYGYTF. The CDR3 coding sequence is TGTGCCAGCAGTTTCTATCGACAGTCGGACTATGGCTACACCTTC.

In its sample, this clone was seen many times. The chain couples TRBV28 to TRBJ1-2; 8 nucleotides line up with TRBD1. From germline, CDR1 is MDHEN and CDR2 SYDVKM. The CDR3 contains 13 residues. V was clipped by 5 bases and J by 8 bases; unmatched bases: 7. The CDR3 spells CASSIRQGSGYTF. CDR3 coding DNA: TGTGCCAGCAGTATTAGACAGGGGAGCGGCTACACCTTC.

This chain links TRBV18 with TRBJ1-6; D ambiguous. CDR3 length: 17 residues. V lost 2 bases, J lost 0 bases, and 11 bases lay in between. Germline V CDR1 and CDR2: KGHSH, LQKENI. This CDR3 is CASSPVAQSSYNSPLHF. CDR3 nucleotides: TGTGCCAGCTCACCAGTGGCACAGAGCTCCTATAATTCACCCCTCCACTTT.

Points on this clone: The CDR3 ends on some other residue instead of the conserved phenylalanine or tryptophan, so this is likely a read error. No DNA is shown, since the ends of the CDR3 on it are uncertain; the CDR3 is the one TCRdb lists. The gene calls are TRBV27 and TRBJ1-1. CDR1 is MNHEY, CDR2 SMNVEV, per germline (reference sequence). The CDR3 extends over 15 residues, inclusive of both ends. This chain's CDR3 is CASSPPPTMNTEAYL.